The table lists the clone carrying this TCR beta chain with a few counts. Per the authors' pipeline: Reference gene primer amplification in the assay estimated nucleated cell counts. Using immunoSEQ multiplex PCR, the repertoire was profiled, and TCRdb retains in-frame clones only, with some absent. That table furnishes V, J and clone size, whereas the DNA furnished D and trimming. Of roughly 240,000 clones listed, 86% are singletons. These data belong to a study of blood T cell repertoires in COVID-19. Participant reports of clinical history set cohort assignment. Cohort 3 recovery required two negative PCRs, clearance, or symptom resolution. The clonotype was recovered from a woman aged 50 to 60 who had recovered from COVID-19. The sequenced material came from PBMCs or T cells enriched from blood (not recorded which).

CDR3 amino acids: CASSSTGTGSEKLFF. The CDR3 bases are TGTGCCAGCAGCTCGACCGGGACAGGGAGTGAAAAACTGTTTTTT. The V gene is TRBV5-8, the J gene TRBJ1-4; 9 positions match TRBD1. This CDR3 has 15 residues. The germline V gene encodes CDR1 SGHTS and CDR2 YDEGEE. The V gene end was trimmed by 3 bases and the J gene end by 7 bases; junction bases not matched to a gene: 7.